This TCR beta chain was sequenced in a study of identical twins. Healthy Caucasians made up all donors. Template switching, a step in the protocol, added a universal primer site, and cDNA carried unique molecular identifiers. MiXCR, applied by TCRdb to the 5' RACE reads, yields one record per CDR3 protein. In the table there are about 330,000 distinct CDR3 sequences, more than 9% of which are singletons. Study-wide points: Less excess twin sharing appeared in beta out-of-frame sequences.

As regards this clonotype: What it recognizes is unknown.

The sample was also reused in another study, on yellow fever vaccine responses in identical twins.

The sequenced sample was CD8+ T cells sorted from blood. The sequence derives from a woman younger than 30 in good health.

CDR3 coding DNA: TGTGCCAGCAGCGAGACTAGCGGGGAGTACAATGAGCAGTTCTTC. This codes for CASSETSGEYNEQFF. The V gene is TRBV7-7, the J gene TRBJ2-1; 11 bases fit TRBD2. The CDR3 is made up of 15 amino acids. The germline CDR1 and CDR2 sequences are SSHAT and FNYEAQ (reference sequence). Losses at the gene ends were 5 bases for V and 4 bases for J; bases not matched to a gene: 4.